This is a list of T cell receptor beta chains from one sample in a study of cytomegalovirus exposure and HLA in healthy donors. TCRdb's table, derived via immunoSEQ multiplex PCR, lists solely in-frame clones and lacks some. Altogether 150,000 to 200,000 clones are present, around 80% being singletons, with the ten largest covering 4.5% to 6%. Sequences were obtained from PBMCs. The receptors originated from a man in his forties in good health and CMV-seronegative. Both conserved end residues are part of each CDR3. The D gene is left open where the match is weak. Rows give clone size only sometimes, using once, few, many, or a class for an expanded clone.

v_gene	j_gene	abundance	d_gene	CDR3nt	CDR3aa
TRBV30	TRBJ2-7	NA	TRBD2	TGTGCCTGGACCGGGGGACTAGCGGACTACGAGCAGTACTTC	CAWTGGLADYEQYF
TRBV6-1	TRBJ2-5	NA	TRBD2	TGTGCCAGCAGCCTGACTAGCGGCAAAGAGACCCAGTACTTC	CASSLTSGKETQYF
TRBV18	TRBJ2-1	few	TRBD2	TGTGCCAGCTCTGGCGGGGGGCGACCCAATGAGCAGTTCTTC	CASSGGGRPNEQFF
TRBV18	TRBJ2-7	NA	NA	TGTGCCAGCTCAGGGGTAGGGACATCTAACCACGAGCAGTACTTC	CASSGVGTSNHEQYF
TRBV5-1	TRBJ2-2	once	TRBD1	TGCGCCAGCAGAGGGACAGGGGATCCCGGGGAGCTGTTTTTT	CASRGTGDPGELFF
TRBV5-3	TRBJ2-2	NA	TRBD1	TGTGCCAGAATACAGGGGGTAAAGAACACCGGGGAGCTGTTTTTT	CARIQGVKNTGELFF
TRBV11-3	TRBJ2-3	NA	TRBD2	TGTGCCAGCAGCTTAGGGTACGGGGGGAGAGATACGCAGTATTTT	CASSLGYGGRDTQYF
TRBV20-1	TRBJ2-7	NA	NA	TGCAGTGCTAGAGCCAGCTACGAGCAGTACTTC	CSARASYEQYF
TRBV2	TRBJ2-2	NA	NA	TGTGCCAGCAGACCGGACTCCCTTCAGGGGGAGCTGTTTTTT	CASRPDSLQGELFF
TRBV5-4	TRBJ2-2	NA	TRBD1	TGTGCCAGCAGCTTGGAGGACAGGGGAGCCGGGGAGCTGTTTTTT	CASSLEDRGAGELFF
TRBV6-1	TRBJ2-1	NA	TRBD2	TGTGCCAGCAGTGCAACTAGCGGGATTTACAATGAGCAGTTCTTC	CASSATSGIYNEQFF